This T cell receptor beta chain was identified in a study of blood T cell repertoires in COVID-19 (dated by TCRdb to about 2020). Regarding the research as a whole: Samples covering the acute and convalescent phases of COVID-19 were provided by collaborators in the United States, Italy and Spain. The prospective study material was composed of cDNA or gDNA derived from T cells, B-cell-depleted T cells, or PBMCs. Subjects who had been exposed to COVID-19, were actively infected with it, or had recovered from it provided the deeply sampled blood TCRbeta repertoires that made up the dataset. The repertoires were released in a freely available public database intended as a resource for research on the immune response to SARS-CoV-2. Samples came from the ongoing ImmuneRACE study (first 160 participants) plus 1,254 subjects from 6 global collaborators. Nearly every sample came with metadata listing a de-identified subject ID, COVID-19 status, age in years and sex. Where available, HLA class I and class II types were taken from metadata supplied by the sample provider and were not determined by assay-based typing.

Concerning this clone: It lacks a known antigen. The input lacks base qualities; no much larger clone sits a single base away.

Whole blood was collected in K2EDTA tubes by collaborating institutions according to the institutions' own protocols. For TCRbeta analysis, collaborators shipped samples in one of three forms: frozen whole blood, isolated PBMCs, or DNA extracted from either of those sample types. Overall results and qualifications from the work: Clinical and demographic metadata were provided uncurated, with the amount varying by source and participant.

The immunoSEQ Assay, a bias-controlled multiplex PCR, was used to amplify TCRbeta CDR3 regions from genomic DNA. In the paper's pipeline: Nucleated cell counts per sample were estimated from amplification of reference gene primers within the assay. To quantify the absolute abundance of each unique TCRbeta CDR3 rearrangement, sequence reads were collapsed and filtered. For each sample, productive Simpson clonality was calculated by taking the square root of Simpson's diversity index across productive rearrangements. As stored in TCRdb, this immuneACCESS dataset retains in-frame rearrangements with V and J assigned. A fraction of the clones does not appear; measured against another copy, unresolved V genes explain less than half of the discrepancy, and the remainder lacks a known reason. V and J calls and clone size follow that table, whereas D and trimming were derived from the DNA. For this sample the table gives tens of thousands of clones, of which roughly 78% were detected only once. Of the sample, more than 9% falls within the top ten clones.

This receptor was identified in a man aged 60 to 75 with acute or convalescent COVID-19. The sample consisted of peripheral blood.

The CDR3 is CASSVGDRSAYYNEQFF. The sequence in DNA is TGTGCCAGCAGCGTGGGGGACAGGTCAGCCTACTACAATGAGCAGTTCTTC. The chain links TRBV9 with TRBJ2-1, with 8 bases matching TRBD1. Looking up the germline V gene yields CDR1 SGDLS and CDR2 YYNGEE. The CDR3 holds 17 amino acids from the cysteine to the phenylalanine. Only the CDR3 DNA stays, 51 bases, in frame from base 1. Germline trimming: 2 bases from V, 3 bases from J; junction bases outside gene matches: 10.